This is a list of T cell receptor beta chains from one sample in a study of cytomegalovirus exposure and HLA in healthy donors. Generated by immunoSEQ multiplex PCR, the TCRdb table keeps only in-frame clones and is missing some. The sample gives approximately 240,000 clones, more than 60% of which show up once; less than 3.5% is in the top ten. Material: PBMCs. The receptor set was obtained from a woman between 55 and 75 years old in good health and CMV-seropositive. The CDR3 runs from the conserved cysteine through the conserved F or W. A D gene is named only where the DNA matches it firmly. Only part of the rows carry a size: once, few, many, or a class if the clone is expanded.

-	TRBV28	TRBJ2-7	TRBD2	TGTGCCAGCAGCAGAGAGCGGGGGGTCTACGAGCAGTACTTC	CASSRERGVYEQYF
-	TRBV5-4	TRBJ1-2	-	TGTGCCAGCAGCGGTGCCAGGGTTGGCTATGGCTACACCTTC	CASSGARVGYGYTF
-	TRBV4-2	TRBJ1-1	-	TGTGCCAGCAGCCAAGGCACGGGGGACGGGCAAAACACTGAAGCTTTCTTT	CASSQGTGDGQNTEAFF
-	TRBV6-1	TRBJ2-7	-	TGTGCCAGCAGTGAAGACATCCTCTACGAGCAGTACTTC	CASSEDILYEQYF
-	TRBV2	TRBJ1-5	-	TGTGCCAGCTCCAGGGCAGACCGCAATCAGCCCCAGCATTTT	CASSRADRNQPQHF
once	TRBV7-6	TRBJ2-7	-	TGTGCCAGCAGCTCCTCTCAGGGTTACGAGCAGTACTTC	CASSSSQGYEQYF
once	TRBV4-2	TRBJ2-7	-	TGTGCCAGCAGCCAAGATCCGACGACATCAACCTACGAGCAGTACTTC	CASSQDPTTSTYEQYF
-	TRBV7-3	TRBJ2-2	-	TGTGCCAGCAGCCTACAGGAGAACACCGGGGAGCTGTTTTTT	CASSLQENTGELFF
few	TRBV27	TRBJ1-1	-	TGTGCCAGCAGTTTTTTATCTGGGCATAAAGTTGAAGCTTTCTTT	CASSFLSGHKVEAFF
-	TRBV11-2	TRBJ2-1	TRBD2	TGTGCCAGCAGCTTCACTAGCGGAGTCAACAATGAGCAGTTCTTC	CASSFTSGVNNEQFF
-	TRBV27	TRBJ1-1	-	TGTGCCAGCAGTTTATTTCACGGGGCTGAAGCTTTCTTT	CASSLFHGAEAFF
-	TRBV5-1	TRBJ2-5	-	TGCGCCAGCAGCTTAAATACAGGGCACGGCCAAGAGACCCAGTACTTC	CASSLNTGHGQETQYF
few	TRBV2	TRBJ1-1	-	TGTGCCAGCAGAGCACTGACAACAGCTAACACTGAAGCTTTCTTT	CASRALTTANTEAFF
-	TRBV6-5	TRBJ2-7	-	TGTGCCAGCCATCCAGGGGTAATTTCCTACGAGCAGTACTTC	CASHPGVISYEQYF
-	TRBV27	TRBJ2-1	TRBD1	TGTGCCAGCAGTATACGACAGGGGAGTTTTAATGAGCAGTTCTTC	CASSIRQGSFNEQFF
-	TRBV9	TRBJ2-7	TRBD2	TGTGCCAGCAGCCCCTCCGTAGCGGGGGGGAGATACGAGCAGTACTTC	CASSPSVAGGRYEQYF
-	TRBV4-2	TRBJ2-7	-	TGTGCCAGCAGTCAGGGGAGCTCCTACGAGCAGTACTTC	CASSQGSSYEQYF
-	TRBV18	TRBJ1-1	-	TGTGCCAGCTCACCAAACCTCAGGGGGAACACTGAAGCTTTCTTT	CASSPNLRGNTEAFF
-	TRBV19	TRBJ1-1	TRBD1	TGTGCCAGTAGTGGGACAGTCGACACTGAAGCTTTCTTT	CASSGTVDTEAFF
-	TRBV6-1	TRBJ2-5	-	TGTGCCAGCAGTGAAGCAGCTGTGCTCCGGGACTCCTCGGAGACCCAGTACTTC	CASSEAAVLRDSSETQYF
-	TRBV7-2	TRBJ2-7	TRBD1	TGTGCCAGCAGCAAGGGACAGTACGAGCAGTACTTC	CASSKGQYEQYF
-	TRBV6-1	TRBJ1-1	-	TGTGCCAGCAGATCTTACGGAGGGGTAACTGAAGCTTTCTTT	CASRSYGGVTEAFF
-	TRBV4-3	TRBJ2-3	TRBD2	TGCGCCAGCAGCCAAGGACTAGCGGGGGGAGGAAGTACGCAGTATTTT	CASSQGLAGGGSTQYF
-	TRBV6-5	TRBJ1-2	TRBD1	TGTGCCAGCAGGAGGACAGGGGGCAAGAACTATGGCTACACCTTC	CASRRTGGKNYGYTF
-	TRBV5-1	TRBJ1-4	-	TGCGCCAGCACCAACGGGGGGGCAACTAATGAAAAACTGTTTTTT	CASTNGGATNEKLFF
-	TRBV19	TRBJ2-7	TRBD2	TGTGCCAGTAGTATTACGGGCGGGAGGAGCTACGAGCAGTACTTC	CASSITGGRSYEQYF
-	TRBV7-8	TRBJ2-5	-	TGTGCCAGCAGCCTCGGACTGAACCAAGAGACCCAGTACTTC	CASSLGLNQETQYF
once	TRBV10-2	TRBJ2-2	TRBD2	TGCGCCGGACGGACTAGCGGGAACACCGGGGAGCTGTTTTTT	CAGRTSGNTGELFF
few	TRBV18	TRBJ1-2	-	TGTGCCAGCTCAGCCCCGCCGCGTAACTATGGCTACACCTTC	CASSAPPRNYGYTF
-	TRBV23-1	TRBJ2-7	-	TGCGCCAGCAGTCAATGCAGGGGTGGTTACGAGCAGTACTTC	CASSQCRGGYEQYF
-	TRBV18	TRBJ1-2	-	TGTGCCAGCTCGACCACCGGGTATGGCTACACCTTC	CASSTTGYGYTF
few	TRBV19	TRBJ2-4	-	TGTGCCAGTAGTACGGGACATTCCAAAAACATTCAGTACTTC	CASSTGHSKNIQYF
once	TRBV9	TRBJ2-1	TRBD2	TGTGCCAGCAGCGTTAGCGGGAGTAGCTACAATGAGCAGTTCTTC	CASSVSGSSYNEQFF
-	TRBV28	TRBJ2-6	-	TGTGCCAGCAGTTTCACAGGGACCCTCTCTGGGGCCAACGTCCTGACTTTC	CASSFTGTLSGANVLTF
few	TRBV7-2	TRBJ1-2	-	TGTGCCAGCACCCCTGGACAGAGCTTTAATGGCTACACCTTC	CASTPGQSFNGYTF
-	TRBV27	TRBJ2-2	TRBD1	TGTGCCAGCAGTTTTAGGGGGCGGCGGGCCGGGATTGGGGAGCTGTTTTTT	CASSFRGRRAGIGELFF
-	TRBV10-1	TRBJ2-3	-	TGCGCCAGCAGTGGGGGCAGTCCCCTCACAGATACGCAGTATTTT	CASSGGSPLTDTQYF
-	TRBV7-2	TRBJ2-2	-	TGTGCCAGCAGCTTCAGGGGTGGGGAGCTGTTTTTT	CASSFRGGELFF
-	TRBV7-8	TRBJ1-5	TRBD1	TGTGCCAGCAGCTCCGACAGGGCCCAGCCCCAGCATTTT	CASSSDRAQPQHF
-	TRBV7-3	TRBJ2-2	TRBD1	TGTGCCAGCAGCTTGGCTGGACAGGGTCGGACCGGGGAGCTGTTTTTT	CASSLAGQGRTGELFF
-	TRBV13	TRBJ2-7	-	TGTGCCAGCAGCCGCAGGAGACTAGGTAGCTACGAGCAGTACTTC	CASSRRRLGSYEQYF
once	TRBV19	TRBJ2-2	-	TGTGCCAGTAGTATGGCATCGAACACCGGGGAGCTGTTTTTT	CASSMASNTGELFF
-	TRBV2	TRBJ2-7	-	TGTGCCATCAAAAACTCCTACGAGCAGTACTTC	CAIKNSYEQYF
-	TRBV14	TRBJ2-7	-	TGTGCCAGCAGCCTTCAACCGGGACACTATCCCCACGAGCAGTACTTC	CASSLQPGHYPHEQYF
-	TRBV11-2	TRBJ1-4	TRBD1	TGTGCCAGCAGCTGGGGACAGGGCGTCGAAAAACTGTTTTTT	CASSWGQGVEKLFF